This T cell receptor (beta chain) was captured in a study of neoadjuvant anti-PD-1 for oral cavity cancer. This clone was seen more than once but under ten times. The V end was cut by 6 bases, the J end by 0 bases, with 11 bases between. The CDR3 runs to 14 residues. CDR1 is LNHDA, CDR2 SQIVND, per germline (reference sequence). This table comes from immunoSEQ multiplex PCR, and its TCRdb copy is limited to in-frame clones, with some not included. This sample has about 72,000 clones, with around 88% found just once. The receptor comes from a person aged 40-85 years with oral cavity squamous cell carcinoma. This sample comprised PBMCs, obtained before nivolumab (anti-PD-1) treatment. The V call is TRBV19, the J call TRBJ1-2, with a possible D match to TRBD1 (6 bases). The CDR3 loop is CASRRDTANYGYTF. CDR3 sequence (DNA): TGTGCCAGTAGACGGGACACTGCTAACTATGGCTACACCTTC.